Each of the 7 T cell receptor beta chains below was sequenced from the same sample in a study of pediatric ulcerative colitis. During colonoscopy, one to two rectal pinch biopsies were collected. Clones were read by immunoSEQ multiplex PCR, and TCRdb kept only the in-frame ones, dropping some. Here the sample spans roughly 25,000 clones, approximately 71% being singletons. The source material was gut tissue. The source of these receptors is a boy between 10 and 17 years old with severe ulcerative colitis.

The V gene is TRBV4-1, the J gene TRBJ2-1; TRBD2 is a possible D gene (6 bases). The CDR3 extends over 17 amino acids. V lost 1 base and J lost 0, with 13 bases in between. Germline loops: CDR1 MGHRA, CDR2 YSYEKL. The CDR3: CASSQVSGAGSYNEQFF. CDR3 coding DNA: TGCGCCAGCAGCCAAGTCAGTGGAGCGGGCTCCTACAATGAGCAGTTCTTC.

The rearrangement uses TRBV9 and TRBJ1-1, with D unresolved. Looked up from germline, CDR1 is SGDLS and CDR2 is YYNGEE. Trimming removed 0 bases from V and 1 base from J, with 7 bases in between. The CDR3 has 14 residues. The CDR3 DNA follows: TGTGCCAGCAGCGTAGGTCCTGGGAACACTGAAGCTTTCTTT. Its protein is CASSVGPGNTEAFF. Full variable domain (remainder filled in from reference TRBV9 and TRBJ1-1): DSGVTQTPKHLITATGQRVTLRCSPRSGDLSVYWYQQSLDQGLQFLIQYYNGEERAKGNILERFSAQQFPDLHSELNLSSLELGDSALYFCASSVGPGNTEAFFGQGTRLTVV.

As DNA, the CDR3 is TGTGCCAGCAGCTCGACAGGCGTCGGGCGAGCTTTCTTT. This encodes CASSSTGVGRAFF. This chain joins TRBV7-2 and TRBJ1-1, with a weak D call TRBD1 (6 bases). V lost 4 bases to trimming and J lost 10 bases, with 16 bases between them. Looked up from germline, CDR1 is SGHTA and CDR2 is FQGNSA. The CDR3 has 13 residues.

This clone has only one observation. The rearrangement links TRBV21-1 to TRBJ2-6. TRBV21-1 is reported as a pseudogene. The CDR3 has 17 residues. The CDR3 protein is CASSKEKPLSRTNVLTF. The CDR3 DNA follows: TGTGCCAGCAGCAAAGAAAAGCCCCTGAGTAGGACCAACGTCCTGACTTTC.

The chain couples TRBV10-1 to TRBJ1-5, with D perhaps matching TRBD1 (5 bases). The CDR3 runs 16 residues. Germline-derived CDR1 and CDR2 are WNHNN and SYGVQD (reference sequence). The V gene lost 9 bases and the J gene lost 4 bases, with 22 bases spanning the gap. The CDR3 nucleotides read TGCGCCAGAGCGAGTGGGGCAGACATCCCTAATCAGCCCCAGCATTTT. It translates to CARASGADIPNQPQHF.

This clone was recorded only once. The chain carries TRBV13 and TRBJ2-3, with a weak D call TRBD2 (5 bases). The germline V and J ends were trimmed by 3 bases and 1 base, with 14 bases remaining between them. The germline CDR1 and CDR2 sequences are PRHDT and FYEKMQ (reference sequence). The CDR3 extends over 16 amino acids. Written as DNA, the CDR3 is TGTGCCAGCAGCTTCACAACTAGAACTGGCACAGATACGCAGTATTTT. This sequence encodes CASSFTTRTGTDTQYF.

The chain combines TRBV27 with TRBJ2-3, with TRBD2 identical over 9 bases. The germline V gene encodes CDR1 MNHEY and CDR2 SMNVEV (reference sequence). The CDR3 is made up of 17 amino acids. With V trimmed by 0 bases and J by 1 base, 5 bases remained unmatched. The CDR3 DNA follows: TGTGCCAGCAGTTTATCTCCTAGCGGGACCCGCACAGATACGCAGTATTTT. This translates into CASSLSPSGTRTDTQYF.